This T cell receptor beta chain is from a study of cytomegalovirus exposure and HLA in healthy donors. Produced via immunoSEQ multiplex PCR; TCRdb's table is partial and in-frame only. This table holds about 150,000 clones, approximately 88% found once. It was the approximately 110-subject validation cohort, separate from the approximately 680-subject first cohort, to which the donors belonged. The CDR3 is 10 residues long. The V gene's germline CDR1 is MDHEN and CDR2 SYDVKM. Trimming took off 4 bases at V and 6 bases at J, with 4 bases between the two ends. What was sequenced was PBMCs. The chain is built from TRBV28 and TRBJ2-7; D not resolved. The TCR sequence derives from a woman under 30 in good health and CMV-seropositive. The CDR3 here is CASSSLEQYF. The CDR3 DNA sequence: TGTGCCAGCAGTTCTCTCGAGCAGTACTTC.